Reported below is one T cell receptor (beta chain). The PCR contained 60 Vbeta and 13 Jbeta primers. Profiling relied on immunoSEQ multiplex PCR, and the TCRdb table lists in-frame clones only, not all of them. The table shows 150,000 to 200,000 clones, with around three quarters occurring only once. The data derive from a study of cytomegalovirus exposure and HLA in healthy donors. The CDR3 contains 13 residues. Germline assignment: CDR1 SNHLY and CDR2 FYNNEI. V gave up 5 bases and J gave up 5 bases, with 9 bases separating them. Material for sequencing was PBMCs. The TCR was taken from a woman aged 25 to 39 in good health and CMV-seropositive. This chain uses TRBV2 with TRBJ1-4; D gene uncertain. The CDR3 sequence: CASSRLLNEKLFF. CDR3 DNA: TGTGCCAGCAGTCGACTGCTAAATGAAAAACTGTTTTTT. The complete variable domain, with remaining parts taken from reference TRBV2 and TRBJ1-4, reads EPEVTQTPSHQVTQMGQEVILRCVPISNHLYFYWYRQILGQKVEFLVSFYNNEISEKSEIFDDQFSVERPDGSNFTLKIRSTKLEDSAMYFCASSRLLNEKLFFGSGTQLSVL.